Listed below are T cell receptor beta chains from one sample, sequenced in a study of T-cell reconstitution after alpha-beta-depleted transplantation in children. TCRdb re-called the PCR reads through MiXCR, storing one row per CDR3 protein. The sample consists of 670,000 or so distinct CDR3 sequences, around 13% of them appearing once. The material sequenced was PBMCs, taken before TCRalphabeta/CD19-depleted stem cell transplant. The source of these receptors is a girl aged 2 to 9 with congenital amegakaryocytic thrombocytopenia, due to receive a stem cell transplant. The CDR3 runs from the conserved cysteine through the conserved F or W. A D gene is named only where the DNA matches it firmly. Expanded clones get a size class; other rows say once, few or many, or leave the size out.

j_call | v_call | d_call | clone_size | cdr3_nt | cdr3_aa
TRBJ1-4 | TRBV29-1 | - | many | TGCAGCGTTGAATCCGCAACTAATGAAAAACTGTTTTTT | CSVESATNEKLFF
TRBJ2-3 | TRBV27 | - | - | TGTGCCAGCAGAGGCGGGATGATAGATGCGCAGTATTTT | CASRGGMIDAQYF
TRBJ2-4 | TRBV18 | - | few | TGTGCCAGCTCATCCAGTGCTCCGACTAACATTCAGTACTTC | CASSSSAPTNIQYF
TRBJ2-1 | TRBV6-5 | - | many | TGTGCCAGCAGTTACTCGAGGGGGACAACTGAGCAGTTCTTC | CASSYSRGTTEQFF
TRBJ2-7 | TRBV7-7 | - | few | TGTGCCAGCAGCCTGGTCGTTACTAGCGAGCAGTACTTC | CASSLVVTSEQYF
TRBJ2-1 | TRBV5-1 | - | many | TGCGCCAGCAGCGGGTCGTTGAATGAGCAGTTCTTC | CASSGSLNEQFF
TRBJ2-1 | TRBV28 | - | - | TGTGCCAGCAGTTTAGTGGTGGGATCGCGGGAGTTCTTC | CASSLVVGSREFF
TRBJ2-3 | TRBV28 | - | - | TGTGCCAGCAGTTTCCCGGGTCAGGGCCTTTGGCGGGGCGATACGCAGTATTTT | CASSFPGQGLWRGDTQYF
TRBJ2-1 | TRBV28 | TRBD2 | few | TGTGCCAGCAGGAAATCTCCAGCGGGAAACGTGTTCGAGCAGTTCTTC | CASRKSPAGNVFEQFF
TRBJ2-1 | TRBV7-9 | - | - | TGTGCCAGCAGTCCGACGGGGGCGGGGGACTCCTACAATGAGCAGTTCTTC | CASSPTGAGDSYNEQFF
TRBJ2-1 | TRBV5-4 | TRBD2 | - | TGTGCCAGCAGCTCCGGAATACAGGGCGGCTTACTAGCGGGAGTTGGAAATGAGCAGTTCTTC | CASSSGIQGGLLAGVGNEQFF
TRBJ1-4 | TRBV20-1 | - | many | TGCAGTGCTAGACGGACAGCTAATGAAAAACTGTTTTTT | CSARRTANEKLFF
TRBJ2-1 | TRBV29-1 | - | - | TGCAGCGTCGAGCCAGGGAATGAGCAGTTCTTC | CSVEPGNEQFF
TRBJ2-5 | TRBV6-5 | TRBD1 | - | TGTGCCAGCGTTGGGAAGGGGGCGATTCTGGAGACCCAGTACTTC | CASVGKGAILETQYF
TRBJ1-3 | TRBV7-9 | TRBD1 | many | TGTGCCAGCAGCTTATTACAGGGGGACACCATATATTTT | CASSLLQGDTIYF
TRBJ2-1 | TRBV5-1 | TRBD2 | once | TGCGCCAGCAGCTCGGGACTAGCGGGATTCAATGAGCAGCTCTTC | CASSSGLAGFNEQLF
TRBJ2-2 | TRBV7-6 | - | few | TGTGCCAGCAGCTTAGAGTTGGGCGGTAATCCCACCGGGGAGCTGTTTTTT | CASSLELGGNPTGELFF
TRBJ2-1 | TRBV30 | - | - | TGTGCCTGGGTAGACACACACAATGAGCAGTTCTTC | CAWVDTHNEQFF
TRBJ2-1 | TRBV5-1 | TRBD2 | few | TGCGCCAGCAGCCTGGGCGGGACGGGGACTAGTTACCATGAGCAGTTCTTC | CASSLGGTGTSYHEQFF
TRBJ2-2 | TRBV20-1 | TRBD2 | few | TGCAGTGCTAGGGTCCGCGGGAGCTTGAGGACCGGGGAGCTGTTTTTT | CSARVRGSLRTGELFF
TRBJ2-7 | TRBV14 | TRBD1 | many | TGTGCCAGCAGTCAATGCTGGGACAGAAACCCAAACCTAACCTACGAGCAGTACTTC | CASSQCWDRNPNLTYEQYF
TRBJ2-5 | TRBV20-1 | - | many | TGCAGTGCTAGCCCCCCCTTAAAAGAGACCCAGTACTTC | CSASPPLKETQYF
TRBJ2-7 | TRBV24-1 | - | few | TGTGCCACCAGTGGACACTACGAGCAGTACTTC | CATSGHYEQYF
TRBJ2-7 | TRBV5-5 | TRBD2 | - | TGTGCCAGCAGCCAGGAGGGACTAGCGAACTACGAGCAGTACTTC | CASSQEGLANYEQYF
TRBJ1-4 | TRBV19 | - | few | TGTGCCAGTAGTATCGGGTCAGCGACTAATGAAAAACTGTTTTTT | CASSIGSATNEKLFF
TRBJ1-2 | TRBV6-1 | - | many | TGTGCCAGCAGTCCCGGGGGACCCTATGGCTACACCTTC | CASSPGGPYGYTF
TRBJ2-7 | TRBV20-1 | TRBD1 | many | TGCAGTGCTAGAACCGGGACAGGGTCGAACGAGCAGTACTTC | CSARTGTGSNEQYF
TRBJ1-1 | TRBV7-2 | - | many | TGTGCCAGCAGCTTTCAGGGGAGGGACACTGAAGCTTTCTTT | CASSFQGRDTEAFF
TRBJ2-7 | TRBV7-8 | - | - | TGTGCCAGCAGCTCCACGGAATTAGGGAACTACGAGCAGTACTTC | CASSSTELGNYEQYF
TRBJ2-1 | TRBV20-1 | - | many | TGCAGTGCTAGAGAGGATAGGGGCTACAATGAGCAGTTCTTC | CSAREDRGYNEQFF
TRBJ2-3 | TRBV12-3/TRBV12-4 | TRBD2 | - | TGTGCCAGCAGTTATAGCGGGGGTAGTACGCAGTATTTT | CASSYSGGSTQYF
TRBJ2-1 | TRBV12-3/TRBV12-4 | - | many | TGTGCCAGCAGCTTGTTGACTATCCCTAACAATGAGCAGTTCTTC | CASSLLTIPNNEQFF
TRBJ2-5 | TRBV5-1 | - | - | TGCGCCAGCAGCTTGGAAGGGGTAGTGGAGACCCAGTACTTC | CASSLEGVVETQYF
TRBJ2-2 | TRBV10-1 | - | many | TGCGCCAGCAGTGAGTCTGGTAGGGAGAACACCGGGGAGCTGTTTTTT | CASSESGRENTGELFF
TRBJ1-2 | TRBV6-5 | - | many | TGTGCCAGCAGCTCCTTGCAGGACTATGGCTACACCTTC | CASSSLQDYGYTF
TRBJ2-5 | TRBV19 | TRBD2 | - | TGTGCCACTCCTTCGGGGCGGGAGGCCCTACAAGAGACCCAGTACTTC | CATPSGREALQETQYF
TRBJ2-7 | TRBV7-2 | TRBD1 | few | TGTGCCAGCAGCTCCTCCGGGACAGGGGGCTACGAGCAGTACTTC | CASSSSGTGGYEQYF
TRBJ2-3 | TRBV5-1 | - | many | TGCGCCAGCAGCTTCACCGTGACAGCCACAGATACGCAGTATTTT | CASSFTVTATDTQYF
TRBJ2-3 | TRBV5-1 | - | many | TGCGCCAGCAGCCAAGGACAAGTGACAGATACGCAGTATTTT | CASSQGQVTDTQYF
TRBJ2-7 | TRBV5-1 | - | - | TGCGTCACCTCGGACGGAGGATCCTACGAGCAGTACTTC | CVTSDGGSYEQYF
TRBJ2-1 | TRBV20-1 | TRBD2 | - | TGCAGTGCCGGGAGGAACGATGAGCAGTTCTTC | CSAGRNDEQFF
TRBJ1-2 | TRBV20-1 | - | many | TGCAGTGCCAGACCCTTGACAGGAGACTATGGCTACACCTTC | CSARPLTGDYGYTF
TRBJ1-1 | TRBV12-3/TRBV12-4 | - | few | TGTGCCAGCAGTTTTGAGGGACACCCGACTGAAGCTTTCTTT | CASSFEGHPTEAFF
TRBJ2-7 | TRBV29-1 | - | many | TGCAGCGTCGCGAGGCGGTTCGACGAGCAGTACTTC | CSVARRFDEQYF
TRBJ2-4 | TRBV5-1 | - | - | TGCGCCAGCAGCTGGGCCGGGACCGAGGGCAAGTACTTC | CASSWAGTEGKYF
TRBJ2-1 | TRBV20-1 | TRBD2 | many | TGCAGTGCTTACGCCGGGACTAGCGGGAAATTTGGTGAGCAGTTCTTC | CSAYAGTSGKFGEQFF
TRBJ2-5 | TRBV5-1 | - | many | TGCGCCAGCAGCTTGGCGGTAAACCAAGAGACCCAGTACTTC | CASSLAVNQETQYF
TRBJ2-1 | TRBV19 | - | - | TGTGCCAGTAGAGGGCCTTTGCCCCCGAGAGAGCAGTTCTTC | CASRGPLPPREQFF
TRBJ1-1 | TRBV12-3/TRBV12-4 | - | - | TGTGCCAGCAGTTTTGGTTTAATTTCGGCTTTCTTT | CASSFGLISAFF
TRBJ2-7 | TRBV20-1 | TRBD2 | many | TGCAGTGCTCGGGGACTAGCGGGGTCCGTTCCTTTCTACGAGCAGTACTTC | CSARGLAGSVPFYEQYF
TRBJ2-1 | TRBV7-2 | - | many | TGTGCCAGCAGCTCCGCCGAGGACTTCTTCCATGAGCAGTTCTTC | CASSSAEDFFHEQFF